Presented here are 18 T cell receptor beta chains from one specimen sequenced in a study of CD4 T cell repertoires in COVID-19. The protocol was immunoSEQ multiplex PCR, while the TCRdb copy is restricted to in-frame clones and leaves out a portion. The profile covers fewer than 100,000 clones, with roughly 80% appearing a single time and around 0.59% taken by the ten largest. Sequencing was performed on CD4+ T cells from peripheral blood, taken after recovery from COVID-19. These receptors originate from a human donor who had COVID-19.

V is TRBV24-1 and J is TRBJ2-2, with 10 nucleotides matching TRBD1. This CDR3 has 16 residues. Germline V gives CDR1 KGHDR, CDR2 SFDVKD. After removal of 2 bases from V and 6 bases from J, the junction contained 5 bases not matched to a gene. The CDR3 nucleotides are TGTGCCACCAGTGATTCGGACAGGGGGGATTCCGGGGAGCTGTTTTTT. As protein: CATSDSDRGDSGELFF.

The J gene is TRBJ2-7, the V gene TRBV2, with TRBD1 matching over 9 bases. Germline-derived CDR1 and CDR2 are SNHLY and FYNNEI. The V gene end was trimmed by 7 bases and the J gene end by 5 bases; junction bases not matched to a gene: 6. CDR3 size: 13 residues. The CDR3: CASNRDRANEQYF. DNA of the CDR3: TGTGCCAGCAATAGGGACAGGGCGAACGAGCAGTACTTC.

The chain employs TRBV10-3 and TRBJ2-1; 11 bases agree with TRBD2. The V gene's germline CDR1 is ENHRY and CDR2 SYGVKD. This CDR3 region has 15 residues. V gave up 6 bases and J gave up 5 bases; unmatched junction bases: 6. For the CDR3, the DNA is TGTGCCATCAGGCCACTAGCGGGGGCACACAATGAGCAGTTCTTC. Translated, it gives CAIRPLAGAHNEQFF.

The chain recombines TRBV27 with TRBJ2-1, with D possibly TRBD2 on 7 matching bases. The germline CDR1 and CDR2 sequences are MNHEY and SMNVEV (reference sequence). The CDR3 length is 15 residues. The germline V and J ends were trimmed by 5 bases and 7 bases, with 18 bases remaining between them. The CDR3 DNA reads TGTGCCAGCAGTACTAACCGGGGGGCAGGGAATGAGCAGTTCTTC. Protein: CASSTNRGAGNEQFF.

This chain uses TRBV2 with TRBJ2-7; D could derive from TRBD1 or TRBD2 (6 bases each). Germline lookup yields CDR1 SNHLY and CDR2 FYNNEI. The V and J ends lost 7 bases and 2 bases respectively, with 15 bases between them. The CDR3 runs 14 residues. CDR3 in DNA: TGTGCCAGCAAGAGGAGGGGGACCCCCTACGAGCAGTACTTC. It encodes CASKRRGTPYEQYF.

This chain joins TRBV25-1 and TRBJ1-6, with a possible D match to TRBD1 (6 bases). V was clipped by 4 bases and J by 7 bases, with 17 bases between them. This CDR3 is built from 16 residues. Germline CDR1 and CDR2: MGHDK and SYGVNS. In nucleotides, the CDR3 is TGTGCCAGCAGTGGGGCAAGGGGGGAGGGAAATTCACCCCTCCACTTT. The encoded protein is CASSGARGEGNSPLHF.

The chain is built from TRBV24-1 and TRBJ1-1, with D unclear. The CDR3 sequence is 13 residues long. Trimming pared 8 bases from V and 0 bases from J, leaving 9 bases between. The germline V gene encodes CDR1 KGHDR and CDR2 SFDVKD. CDR3 amino acids: CATMEALNTEAFF. CDR3 nucleotide sequence: TGTGCCACCATGGAGGCTCTGAACACTGAAGCTTTCTTT.

This rearrangement joins TRBV29-1 to TRBJ2-1; 13 nucleotides line up with TRBD2. The germline CDR1 and CDR2 sequences are SQVTM and ANQGSEA. The CDR3 has 14 amino acids. Germline trimming cut 7 bases from V and 7 bases from J; bases unmatched to any gene: 7. For the CDR3, the DNA is TGCAGCGCCAGGACTAGCGGGAGTGATAATGAGCAGTTCTTC. Its translation: CSARTSGSDNEQFF.

The chain is built from TRBV7-6 and TRBJ2-2; no firm D call. Trimming left V 1 base short and J 0 bases short, with 3 bases between. CDR1 and CDR2 (germline): SGHVS, FNYEAQ. The CDR3 contains 14 residues. DNA for the CDR3: TGTGCCAGCAGCTTAGGGTCGAACACCGGGGAGCTGTTTTTT. Translated: CASSLGSNTGELFF.

This chain uses TRBV15 with TRBJ2-6; D is perhaps TRBD2 (5 bases). Germline lookup yields CDR1 LNHNV and CDR2 YYDKDF (reference sequence). V lost 0 bases to trimming and J lost 1 base, with 10 bases between them. This CDR3 is 17 amino acids long. The CDR3 loop reads CATSRDSGGSGANVLTF. CDR3 in DNA: TGTGCCACCAGCAGAGATTCTGGCGGGTCTGGGGCCAACGTCCTGACTTTC.

The DNA of the CDR3 is TGCAGTGCTCACCTCATGGGAGGCTACACCTTC. The encoded protein is CSAHLMGGYTF. The rearrangement joins TRBV20-1 to TRBJ1-2; D is unclear. The V gene's germline CDR1 is DFQATT and CDR2 SNEGSKA (reference sequence). Trimming took 5 bases from V and 8 from J, leaving 12 bases between them. The CDR3 covers 11 residues.

This clone appeared once. One junction end does not reproduce the germline sequence, and a read error may be involved. V is TRBV2 and J is TRBJ1-4, with D hard to call. The germline V gene encodes CDR1 SNHLY and CDR2 FYNNEI. This CDR3 spans 15 amino acids. The CDR3 nucleotides read TGTGCGAGCAATGTGGTCCGGGCAACTAATGAAAAACTGTTTTTT. Protein: CASNVVRATNEKLFF.

V gene TRBV28 combines with J gene TRBJ2-7; possible D gene TRBD1, 6 bases. This CDR3 has 12 residues. Trimming left V 2 bases short and J 12 bases short, with 14 bases between. Germline CDR1 and CDR2: MDHEN and SYDVKM. This CDR3 reads CASSLRQGIGYF. CDR3 nucleotides: TGTGCCAGCAGTTTAAGGCAGGGGATTGGGTACTTC.

The chain has TRBV9 and TRBJ1-1, with D uncertain. V lost 1 base to trimming and J lost 7 bases, with 11 bases between them. Germline V lookup: CDR1 SGDLS, CDR2 YYNGEE. The CDR3 is made up of 13 amino acids. The CDR3, as DNA: TGTGCCAGCAGCGTATCGTGGGAAGATGAAGCTTTCTTT. Translated, it gives CASSVSWEDEAFF.

J is TRBJ1-4 and V is TRBV7-9, with TRBD1 matching over 11 bases. The germline gives CDR1 SEHNR, CDR2 FQNEAQ (reference sequence). The CDR3 spans 17 residues. The V and J ends lost 5 bases and 5 bases, in that order; junction bases with no gene match: 10. The CDR3 nucleotides read TGTGCCAGCAGCCGAGGACAGGGGGCTGTGGAAAATGAAAAACTGTTTTTT. As protein: CASSRGQGAVENEKLFF.

The CDR3 spells CASSLNLGELFF. CDR3 DNA: TGTGCCAGCAGCTTAAACCTTGGGGAGCTGTTTTTT. The chain couples TRBV7-3 to TRBJ2-2; D not certain. This CDR3 region has 12 residues. Germline CDR1 is SGHTA and CDR2 is FQGTGA. Trimming left V 1 base short and J 8 bases short, with 5 bases between.

The V gene is TRBV2, the J gene TRBJ2-3, with D possibly TRBD2 on 6 matching bases. The CDR3 spans 14 residues. V was clipped by 8 bases and J by 0 bases, with 12 bases between them. CDR1 is SNHLY, CDR2 FYNNEI, per germline. CDR3 bases: TGTGCCAGCTATAGCGGATCTAGCACAGATACGCAGTATTTT. It specifies CASYSGSSTDTQYF.

This chain connects TRBV19 to TRBJ2-7, with 9 bases aligning to TRBD2. Germline-derived CDR1 and CDR2 are LNHDA and SQIVND (reference sequence). The ends lost 6 bases at V and 3 bases at J; junction bases unmatched: 6. The CDR3 runs to 14 residues. The CDR3 loop reads CASRREGLGYEQYF. The CDR3 DNA follows: TGTGCCAGTAGGCGGGAGGGCCTCGGCTACGAGCAGTACTTC.